This paragraph covers one T cell receptor beta chain sequence. Its specificity is unknown. The sample is drawn from a study of vaccination effects on CD4 cells after COVID-19. Study-wide results and caveats: Clones that were induced by infection or by vaccine showed marked contraction late after vaccination.

Only in-frame clones appear in the TCRdb table, and some are missing; sequencing was by immunoSEQ multiplex PCR. Seen here are 45,000 to 65,000 clones, 75% to 90% observed once, and the top ten hold 2.4%. Viral peptide pools were used in the ViraFEST assay to expand antigen-specific CD4+ T cells, and sequencing came afterward. Culture lasted 10 days before CD4+ T cell isolation. Vaccinated participants had no history of SARS-CoV-2 infection and tested negative for nucleocapsid antibodies. Half the medium was swapped for IL-2 medium on days 3 and 7. The TCR originated in a human donor who received a COVID-19 vaccine. This material consisted of CD4+ T cells from PBMCs cultured with HCoV-229E spike peptides, taken before COVID-19 vaccination.

CDR3 sequence (DNA): TGTGCCAGCAGCTTAAGTAGGCCTAGCGGGAAAGAGACCCAGTACTTC. Its translation: CASSLSRPSGKETQYF. The gene calls are TRBV7-3 and TRBJ2-5; TRBD2 aligns across 9 bases. The CDR3 covers 16 residues. Germline values: CDR1 SGHTA, CDR2 FQGTGA. V lost 1 base and J lost 3; bases outside the gene matches: 6. Variable domain in full (rest from reference TRBV7-3 and TRBJ2-5): GAGVSQTPSNKVTEKGKYVELRCDPISGHTALYWYRQSLGQGPEFLIYFQGTGAADDSGLPNDRFFAVRPEGSVSTLKIQRTERGDSAVYLCASSLSRPSGKETQYFGPGTRLLVL.